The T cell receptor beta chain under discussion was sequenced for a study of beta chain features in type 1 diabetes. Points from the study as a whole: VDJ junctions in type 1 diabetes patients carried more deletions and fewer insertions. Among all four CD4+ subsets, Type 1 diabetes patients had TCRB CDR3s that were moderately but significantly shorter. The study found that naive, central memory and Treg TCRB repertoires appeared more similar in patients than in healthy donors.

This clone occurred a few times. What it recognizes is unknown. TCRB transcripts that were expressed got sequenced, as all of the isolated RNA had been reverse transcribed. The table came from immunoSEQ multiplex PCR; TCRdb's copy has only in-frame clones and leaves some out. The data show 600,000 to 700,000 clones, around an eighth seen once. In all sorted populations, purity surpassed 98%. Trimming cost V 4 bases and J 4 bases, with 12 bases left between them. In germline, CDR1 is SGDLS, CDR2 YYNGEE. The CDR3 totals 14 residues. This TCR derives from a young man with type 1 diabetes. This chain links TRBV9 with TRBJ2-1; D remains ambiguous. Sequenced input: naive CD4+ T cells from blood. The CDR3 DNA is TGTGCCAGCAGCCCTGAGACTGGATACAATGAGCAGTTCTTC. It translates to CASSPETGYNEQFF.